This T cell receptor beta chain was captured by sequencing in a study of T cells in Graves' hyperthyroidism and ophthalmopathy. General study findings and limits: The model identified upcoming ophthalmopathy a median roughly 6 months ahead of onset. Blood samples included most of the expanded thyroid clonotypes exceeding 0.001.

About this clonotype: As yet, its antigen is unknown.

Trimming pared 2 bases from V and 0 bases from J, leaving 20 bases between. The germline CDR1 and CDR2 sequences are KGHSH and LQKENI. CDR3 length: 19 residues. Hyperthyroidism had been newly diagnosed in patients aged 18 to 65, and its duration was under 2 months. Authors of the study amplified TCR beta CDR3 regions from RNA transcripts. HTBI primers were used for first-round RT-PCR of the TCR CDR3. TCRdb re-analysed the multiplex PCR reads in MiXCR, keeping a single row per CDR3 protein. Found here are under 650,000 distinct CDR3 sequences, 15% to 20% of them singletons; the top ten hold 3.8%. The clonotype was recovered from a woman in her twenties or thirties with Graves' hyperthyroidism. The sample was blood. This chain uses TRBV18 with TRBJ1-3; a weak D match, TRBD1 (6 bases). The CDR3 is CASSPEGHSPRISGNTIYF. The CDR3 coding sequence is TGTGCCAGCTCACCAGAGGGACATAGCCCCAGGATCTCTGGAAACACCATATATTTT.